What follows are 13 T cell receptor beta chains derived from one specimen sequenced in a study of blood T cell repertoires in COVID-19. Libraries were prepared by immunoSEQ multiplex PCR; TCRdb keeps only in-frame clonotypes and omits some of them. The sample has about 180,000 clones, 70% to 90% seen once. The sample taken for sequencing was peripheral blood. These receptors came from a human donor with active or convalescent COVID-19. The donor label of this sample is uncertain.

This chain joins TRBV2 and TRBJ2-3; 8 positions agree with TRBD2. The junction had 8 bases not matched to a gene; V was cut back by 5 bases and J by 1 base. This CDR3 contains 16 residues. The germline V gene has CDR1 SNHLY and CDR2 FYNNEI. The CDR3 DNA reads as TGTGCCAGCAGTAGGGAGCGGGAGAGGGGCACAGATACGCAGTATTTT. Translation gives CASSRERERGTDTQYF.

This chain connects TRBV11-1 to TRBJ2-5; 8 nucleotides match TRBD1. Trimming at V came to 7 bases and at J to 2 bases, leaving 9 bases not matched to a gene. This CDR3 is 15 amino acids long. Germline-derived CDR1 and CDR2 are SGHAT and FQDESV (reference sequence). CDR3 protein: CASTTTGAFQETQYF. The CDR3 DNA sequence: TGTGCCAGCACCACGACAGGGGCCTTTCAAGAGACCCAGTACTTC. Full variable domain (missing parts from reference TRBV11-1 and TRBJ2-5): EAEVAQSPRYKITEKSQAVAFWCDPISGHATLYWYRQILGQGPELLVQFQDESVVDDSQLPKDRFSAERLKGVDSTLKIQPAELGDSAMYLCASTTTGAFQETQYFGPGTRLLVL.

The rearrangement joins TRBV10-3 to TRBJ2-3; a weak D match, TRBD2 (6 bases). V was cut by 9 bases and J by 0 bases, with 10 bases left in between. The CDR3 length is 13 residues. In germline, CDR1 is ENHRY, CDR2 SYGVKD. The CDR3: CAMRDSSTDTQYF. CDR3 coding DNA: TGTGCCATGCGGGACTCTAGCACAGATACGCAGTATTTT.

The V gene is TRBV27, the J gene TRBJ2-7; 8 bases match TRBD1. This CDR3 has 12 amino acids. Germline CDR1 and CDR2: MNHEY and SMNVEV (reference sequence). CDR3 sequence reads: CASSSGTGPLVV. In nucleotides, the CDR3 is TGTGCCAGCAGCTCCGGGACAGGTCCCTTGGTGGTA.

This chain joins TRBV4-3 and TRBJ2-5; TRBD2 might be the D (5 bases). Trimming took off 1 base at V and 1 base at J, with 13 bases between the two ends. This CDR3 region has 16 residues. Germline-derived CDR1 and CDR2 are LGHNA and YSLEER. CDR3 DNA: TGCGCCAGCAGCCAAGTACGGGGTCTGAGCCAAGAGACCCAGTACTTC. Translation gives CASSQVRGLSQETQYF.

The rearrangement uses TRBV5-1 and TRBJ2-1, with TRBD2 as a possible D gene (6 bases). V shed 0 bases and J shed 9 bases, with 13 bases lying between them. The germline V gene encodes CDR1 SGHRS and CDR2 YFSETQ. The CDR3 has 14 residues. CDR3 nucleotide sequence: TGCGCCAGCAGCTTGGAACCGGGAGTAGTTGAGCAGTTCTTC. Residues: CASSLEPGVVEQFF.

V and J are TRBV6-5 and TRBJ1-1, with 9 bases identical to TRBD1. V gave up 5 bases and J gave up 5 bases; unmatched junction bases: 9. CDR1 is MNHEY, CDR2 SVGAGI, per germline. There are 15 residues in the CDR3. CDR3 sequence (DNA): TGTGCCAGCAGTATAACAGGGGGCATAGGGACTGAAGCTTTCTTT. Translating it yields CASSITGGIGTEAFF.

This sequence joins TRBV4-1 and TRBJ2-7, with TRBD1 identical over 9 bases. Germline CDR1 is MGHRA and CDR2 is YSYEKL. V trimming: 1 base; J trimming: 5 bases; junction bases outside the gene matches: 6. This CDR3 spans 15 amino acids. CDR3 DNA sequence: TGCGCCAGCAGCCAAGCCGGGACAGGGTCCCACGAGCAGTACTTC. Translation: CASSQAGTGSHEQYF.

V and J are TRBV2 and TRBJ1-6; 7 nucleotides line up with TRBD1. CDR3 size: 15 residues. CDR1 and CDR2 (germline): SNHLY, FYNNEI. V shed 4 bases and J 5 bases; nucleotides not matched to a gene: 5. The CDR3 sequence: CASSVQGQNNSPLHF. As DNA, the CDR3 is TGTGCCAGCAGTGTACAGGGACAGAATAATTCACCCCTCCACTTT.

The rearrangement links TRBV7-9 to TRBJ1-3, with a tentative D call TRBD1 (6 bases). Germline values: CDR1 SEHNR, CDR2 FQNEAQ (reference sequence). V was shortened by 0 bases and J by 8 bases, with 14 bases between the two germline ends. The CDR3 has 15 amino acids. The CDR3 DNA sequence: TGTGCCAGCAGCTTAGCGGCAGGGGCCCAAGACACCATATATTTT. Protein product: CASSLAAGAQDTIYF.

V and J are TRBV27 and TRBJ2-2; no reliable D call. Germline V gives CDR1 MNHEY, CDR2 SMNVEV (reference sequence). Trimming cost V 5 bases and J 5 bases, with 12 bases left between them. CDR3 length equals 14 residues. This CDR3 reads CASSPSTTTGELFF. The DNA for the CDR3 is TGTGCCAGCAGTCCGAGCACTACGACCGGGGAGCTGTTTTTT.

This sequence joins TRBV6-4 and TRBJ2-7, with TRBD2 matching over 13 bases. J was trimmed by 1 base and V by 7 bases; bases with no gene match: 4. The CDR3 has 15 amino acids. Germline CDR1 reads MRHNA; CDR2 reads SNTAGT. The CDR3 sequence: CASIRLAGGSYEQYF. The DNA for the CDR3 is TGTGCCAGCATCCGACTAGCGGGAGGTTCCTACGAGCAGTACTTC.

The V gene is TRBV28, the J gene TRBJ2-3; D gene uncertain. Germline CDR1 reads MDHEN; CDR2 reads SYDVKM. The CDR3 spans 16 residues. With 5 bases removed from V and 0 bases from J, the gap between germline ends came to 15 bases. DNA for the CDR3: TGTGCCAGCAGTCTGCTTAGCCTCCCTAGCACAGATACGCAGTATTTT. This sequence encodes CASSLLSLPSTDTQYF.